What follows are 2 T cell receptor beta chains derived from one specimen sequenced in a study of Graves' ophthalmopathy and Graves' hyperthyroidism. Amplification from RNA transcripts yielded the TCR beta CDR3 regions. HTBI-primed RT-PCR formed the first round, and a multiplex PCR formed the second. TCRdb re-called the multiplex PCR reads with MiXCR, one entry per CDR3 protein. This table holds roughly 1.1 million distinct CDR3 sequences, about two fifths found once. The material sequenced was peripheral blood or thyroid tissue (not recorded which). Receptor source: an adult man with Graves' hyperthyroidism.

This clonotype was counted ten times or more. This rearrangement joins TRBV25-1 to TRBJ2-5, with D tentatively TRBD2 (6 bases). V lost 3 bases and J 1 base, leaving 9 bases between the germline ends. The CDR3 is made up of 14 amino acids. Germline V lookup: CDR1 MGHDK, CDR2 SYGVNS. The CDR3 DNA reads TGTGCCAGCAGTGACCCGGGACTCCAAGAGACCCAGTACTTC. As protein: CASSDPGLQETQYF.

This clonotype was found many times. J is TRBJ1-3 and V is TRBV29-1, with 12 nucleotides matching TRBD1. The V and J ends lost 6 bases and 2 bases, in that order; junction bases with no gene match: 5. Germline CDR1 and CDR2: SQVTM and ANQGSEA. The CDR3 contains 15 residues. This CDR3 reads CSVGGQGATGNTIYF. Written as DNA, the CDR3 is TGCAGCGTCGGGGGACAGGGGGCGACTGGAAACACCATATATTTT.